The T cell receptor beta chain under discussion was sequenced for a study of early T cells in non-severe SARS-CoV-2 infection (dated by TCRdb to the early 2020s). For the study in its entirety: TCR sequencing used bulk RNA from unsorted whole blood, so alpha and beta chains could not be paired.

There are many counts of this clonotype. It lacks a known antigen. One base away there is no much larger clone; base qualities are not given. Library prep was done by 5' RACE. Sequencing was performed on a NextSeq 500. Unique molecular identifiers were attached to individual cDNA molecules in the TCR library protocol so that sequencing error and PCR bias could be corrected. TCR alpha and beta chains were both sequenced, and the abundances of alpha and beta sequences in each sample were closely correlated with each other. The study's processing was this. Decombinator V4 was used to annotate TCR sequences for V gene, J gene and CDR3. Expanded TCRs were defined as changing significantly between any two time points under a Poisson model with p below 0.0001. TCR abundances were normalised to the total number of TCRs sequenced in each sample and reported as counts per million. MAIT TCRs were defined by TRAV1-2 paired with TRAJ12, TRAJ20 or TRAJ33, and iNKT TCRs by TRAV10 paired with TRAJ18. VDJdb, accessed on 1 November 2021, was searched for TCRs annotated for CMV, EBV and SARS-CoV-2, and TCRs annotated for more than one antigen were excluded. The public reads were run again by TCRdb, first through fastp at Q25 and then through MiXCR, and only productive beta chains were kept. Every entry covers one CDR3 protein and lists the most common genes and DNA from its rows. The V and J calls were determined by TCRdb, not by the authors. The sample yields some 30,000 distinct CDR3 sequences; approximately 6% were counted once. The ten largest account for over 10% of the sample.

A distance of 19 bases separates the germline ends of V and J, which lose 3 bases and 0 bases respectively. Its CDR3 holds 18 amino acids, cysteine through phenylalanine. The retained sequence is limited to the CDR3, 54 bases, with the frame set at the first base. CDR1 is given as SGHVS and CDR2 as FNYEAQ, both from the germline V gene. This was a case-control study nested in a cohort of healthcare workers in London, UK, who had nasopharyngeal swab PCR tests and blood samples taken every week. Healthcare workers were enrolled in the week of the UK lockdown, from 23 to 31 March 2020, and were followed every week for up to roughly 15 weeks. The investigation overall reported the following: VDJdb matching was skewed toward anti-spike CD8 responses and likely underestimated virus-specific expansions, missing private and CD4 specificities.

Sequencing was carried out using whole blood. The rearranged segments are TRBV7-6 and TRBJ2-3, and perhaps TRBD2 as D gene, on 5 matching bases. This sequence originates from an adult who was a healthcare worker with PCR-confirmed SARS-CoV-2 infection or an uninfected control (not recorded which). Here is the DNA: TGTGCCAGCAGCTTGAGCGTTCTTCCGGGGTCTAGCACAGATACGCAGTATTTT. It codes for CASSLSVLPGSSTDTQYF.